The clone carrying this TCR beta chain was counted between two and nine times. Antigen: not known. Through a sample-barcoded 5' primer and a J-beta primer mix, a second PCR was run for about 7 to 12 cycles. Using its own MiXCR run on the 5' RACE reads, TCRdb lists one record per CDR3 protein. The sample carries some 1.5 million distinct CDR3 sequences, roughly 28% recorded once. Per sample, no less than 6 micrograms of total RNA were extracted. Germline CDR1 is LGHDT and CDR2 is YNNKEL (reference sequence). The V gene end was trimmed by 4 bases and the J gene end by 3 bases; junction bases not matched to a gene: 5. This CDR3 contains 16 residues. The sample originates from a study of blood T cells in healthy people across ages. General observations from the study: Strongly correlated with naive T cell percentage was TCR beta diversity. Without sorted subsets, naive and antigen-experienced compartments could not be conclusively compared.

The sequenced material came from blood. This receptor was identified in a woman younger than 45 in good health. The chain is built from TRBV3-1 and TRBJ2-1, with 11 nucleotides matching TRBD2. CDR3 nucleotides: TGTGCCAGCAGCCCCGTAGCGGGAGGGATCTACAATGAGCAGTTCTTC. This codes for CASSPVAGGIYNEQFF.